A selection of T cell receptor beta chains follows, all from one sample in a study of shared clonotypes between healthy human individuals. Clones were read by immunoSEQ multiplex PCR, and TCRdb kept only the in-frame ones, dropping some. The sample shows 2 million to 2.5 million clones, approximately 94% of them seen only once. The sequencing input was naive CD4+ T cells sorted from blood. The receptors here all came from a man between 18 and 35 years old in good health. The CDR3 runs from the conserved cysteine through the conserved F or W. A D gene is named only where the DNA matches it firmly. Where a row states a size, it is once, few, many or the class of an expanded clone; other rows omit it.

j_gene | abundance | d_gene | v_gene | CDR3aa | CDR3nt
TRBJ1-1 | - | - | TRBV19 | CASIPSDRKNTEAFF | TGTGCCAGTATACCTTCGGACAGAAAGAACACTGAAGCTTTCTTT
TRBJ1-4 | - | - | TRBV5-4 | CASSQQGNEKLFF | TGTGCCAGCAGCCAACAGGGTAATGAAAAACTGTTTTTT
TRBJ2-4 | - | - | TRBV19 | CASSIEGVGKNIQYF | TGTGCCAGTAGTATCGAGGGGGTAGGCAAAAACATTCAGTACTTC
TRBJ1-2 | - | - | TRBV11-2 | CASSHAGTNYGYTF | TGTGCCAGCAGCCATGCCGGGACAAACTATGGCTACACCTTC
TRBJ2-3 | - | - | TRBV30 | CAWGPGRFSTDTQYF | TGTGCCTGGGGCCCGGGGCGTTTTAGCACAGATACGCAGTATTTT
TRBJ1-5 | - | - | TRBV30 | CAWSVGIQPQHF | TGTGCCTGGAGTGTGGGGATTCAGCCCCAGCATTTT
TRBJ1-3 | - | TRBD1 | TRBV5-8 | CASSLPGGSGNTIYF | TGTGCCAGCAGCTTGCCAGGGGGCTCTGGAAACACCATATATTTT
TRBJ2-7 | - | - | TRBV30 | CAWSPSSYEQYF | TGTGCCTGGAGTCCCTCATCCTACGAGCAGTACTTC
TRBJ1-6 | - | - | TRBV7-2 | CASSLNRSYNSPLHF | TGTGCCAGCAGCTTAAACCGCTCCTATAATTCACCCCTCCACTTT
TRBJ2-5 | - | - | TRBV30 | CAWVGSGETQYF | TGTGCCTGGGTGGGCTCAGGAGAGACCCAGTACTTC
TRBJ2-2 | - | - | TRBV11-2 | CASSPQANTGELFF | TGTGCCAGCAGCCCACAGGCGAACACCGGGGAGCTGTTTTTT
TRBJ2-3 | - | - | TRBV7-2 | CASSLEGGGRSPQYF | TGTGCCAGCAGCTTAGAGGGGGGCGGCCGGAGTCCGCAGTATTTT
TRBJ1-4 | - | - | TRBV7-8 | CASSLRQLNEKLFF | TGTGCCAGCAGCTTGCGGCAGCTGAATGAAAAACTGTTTTTT
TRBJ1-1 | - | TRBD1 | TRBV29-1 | CSAGKKKGTGTTEAFF | TGCAGCGCGGGGAAAAAAAAAGGGACAGGGACGACTGAAGCTTTCTTT
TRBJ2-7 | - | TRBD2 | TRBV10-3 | CAISGLAGPSSYEQYF | TGTGCCATCAGTGGGCTAGCGGGCCCTAGCTCCTACGAGCAGTACTTC
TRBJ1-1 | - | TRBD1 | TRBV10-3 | CAIRGQGVQTEAFF | TGTGCCATCAGGGGACAGGGGGTGCAGACTGAAGCTTTCTTT
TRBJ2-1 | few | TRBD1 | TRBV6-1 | CASSETGAYNEQFF | TGTGCCAGCAGTGAAACAGGGGCCTACAATGAGCAGTTCTTC
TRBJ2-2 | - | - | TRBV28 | CASSSLGSGELFF | TGTGCCAGCAGCTCTCTAGGGTCCGGGGAGCTGTTTTTT
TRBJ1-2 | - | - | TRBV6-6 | CASRKDYGYTF | TGTGCCAGCCGAAAAGACTATGGCTACACCTTC
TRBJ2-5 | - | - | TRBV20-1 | CSARLETQYF | TGCAGTGCTAGATTGGAGACCCAGTACTTC
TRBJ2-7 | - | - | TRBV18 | CASSPGSPYEQYF | TGTGCCAGCTCACCAGGGTCTCCCTACGAGCAGTACTTC
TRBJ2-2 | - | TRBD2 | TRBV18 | CASSLMTGGYDGELFF | TGTGCCAGCTCACTTATGACGGGAGGGTACGACGGGGAGCTGTTTTTT
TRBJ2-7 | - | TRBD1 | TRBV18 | CASSPPGQGLIEQYF | TGTGCCAGCTCACCACCGGGACAGGGCCTCATTGAGCAGTACTTC
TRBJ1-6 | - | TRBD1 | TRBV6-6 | CASSSEGQPNSPLHF | TGTGCCAGCAGTTCGGAGGGACAGCCAAATTCACCCCTCCACTTT
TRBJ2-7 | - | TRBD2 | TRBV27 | CASRDLAGAYEQYF | TGTGCCAGCAGGGACCTAGCGGGAGCCTACGAGCAGTACTTC
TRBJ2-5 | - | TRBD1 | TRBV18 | CASSQPTGEETQYF | TGTGCCAGCTCACAACCGACAGGGGAAGAGACCCAGTACTTC
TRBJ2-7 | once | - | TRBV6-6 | CASSYQETEQYF | TGTGCCAGCAGTTACCAGGAGACAGAGCAGTACTTC
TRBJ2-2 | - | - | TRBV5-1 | CASSLGGSTLSNTGELFF | TGCGCCAGCAGCTTGGGAGGGAGTACCCTTTCGAACACCGGGGAGCTGTTTTTT
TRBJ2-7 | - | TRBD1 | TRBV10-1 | CASPRDRYYEQYF | TGCGCCAGCCCCCGGGACAGATACTACGAGCAGTACTTC
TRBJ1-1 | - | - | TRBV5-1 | CASSLGTMWGTEAFF | TGCGCCAGCAGCTTGGGTACCATGTGGGGGACTGAAGCTTTCTTT
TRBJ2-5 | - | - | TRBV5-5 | CASSLGSQETQYF | TGTGCCAGCAGCCTTGGCAGCCAAGAGACCCAGTACTTC
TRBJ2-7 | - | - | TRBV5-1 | CASTPRTVYEQYF | TGCGCCAGCACCCCGAGGACGGTCTACGAGCAGTACTTC
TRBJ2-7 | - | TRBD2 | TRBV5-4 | CASSLGGRDEQYF | TGTGCCAGCAGCTTGGGGGGGAGGGACGAGCAGTACTTC
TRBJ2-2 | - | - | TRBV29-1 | CSVEDNGGAGGLFF | TGCAGCGTTGAAGATAACGGCGGGGCCGGGGGGCTGTTTTTT
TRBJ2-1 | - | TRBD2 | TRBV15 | CATSSGLAGAGTEQFF | TGTGCCACCAGCAGCGGACTAGCGGGAGCTGGCACTGAGCAGTTCTTC
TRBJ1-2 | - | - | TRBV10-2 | CASKVRGNGYTF | TGCGCCAGCAAGGTACGGGGGAATGGCTACACCTTC
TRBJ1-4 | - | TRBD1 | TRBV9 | CASSVNTGVGSEKLFF | TGTGCCAGCAGCGTCAATACAGGGGTAGGGAGTGAAAAACTGTTTTTT
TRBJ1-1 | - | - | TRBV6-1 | CASSERGHTDTEAFF | TGTGCCAGCAGTGAAAGGGGTCATACGGACACTGAAGCTTTCTTT
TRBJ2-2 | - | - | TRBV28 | CASSIRGELFF | TGTGCCAGCAGTATTCGCGGGGAGCTGTTTTTT
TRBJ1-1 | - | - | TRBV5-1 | CASSLEGVGVTEAFF | TGCGCCAGCAGCTTGGAGGGGGTAGGGGTCACTGAAGCTTTCTTT
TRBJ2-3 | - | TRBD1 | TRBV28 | CASSPNRGDRLSTDTQYF | TGTGCCAGCAGCCCAAACAGGGGCGACAGGCTCAGCACAGATACGCAGTATTTT